One and the same sample provided the 21 T cell receptor beta chains below, sequenced in a study of cytomegalovirus exposure and HLA in healthy donors. 60 Vbeta and 13 Jbeta primers were used in PCR. The protocol was immunoSEQ multiplex PCR, while the TCRdb copy is restricted to in-frame clones and leaves out a portion. The sample includes about 100,000 clones, roughly 73% of them seen just once. Sequencing was done on a sample of PBMCs. Receptor source: a man aged 45-65 years in good health and CMV-seropositive.

Only one count was recorded for this clone. The chain is built from TRBV9 and TRBJ2-1; perhaps TRBD2 as D (6 bases). V was pared by 0 bases and J by 7 bases, with 17 bases between. Germline CDR1 and CDR2: SGDLS and YYNGEE. This CDR3 is 16 amino acids long. CDR3 in DNA: TGTGCCAGCAGCGTAGGGGTTGGGGGGATATATAATGAGCAGTTCTTC. It yields the protein CASSVGVGGIYNEQFF.

V usage is TRBV5-1 and J usage is TRBJ1-1, with TRBD1 matching over 7 bases. Germline V gene lookup returns CDR1 SGHRS and CDR2 YFSETQ. This CDR3 spans 13 amino acids. The junction had 7 bases not matched to a gene; V was cut back by 4 bases and J by 7 bases. CDR3 nucleotides: TGCGCCAGCAGCCCAGGGACAGCTGTTGAAGCTTTCTTT. Encoded protein: CASSPGTAVEAFF.

The V call is TRBV7-9, the J call TRBJ2-1; D is undetermined. The CDR3 covers 14 residues. Trimming stripped 3 bases from V and 1 base from J, with 7 bases between. The germline V gene encodes CDR1 SEHNR and CDR2 FQNEAQ (reference sequence). The CDR3 nucleotides are TGTGCCAGCAGCTTCACAGAATCCTACAATGAGCAGTTCTTC. Protein product: CASSFTESYNEQFF. Drawing the rest from reference TRBV7-9 and TRBJ2-1, the complete variable domain is DTGVSQNPRHKITKRGQNVTFRCDPISEHNRLYWYRQTLGQGPEFLTYFQNEAQLEKSRLLSDRFSAERPKGSFSTLEIQRTEQGDSAMYLCASSFTESYNEQFFGPGTRLTVL.

This clone came up once. The chain links TRBV7-3 to TRBJ2-5; D gene ambiguous. With the DNA end fitting TRBJ2-7 better, the J assignment may be wrong. The CDR3 contains 13 residues. Germline-derived CDR1 and CDR2 are SGHTA and FQGTGA. The DNA for the CDR3 is TGTGCCAGCAGCTTAAATTTCGGTAACGAGCAGTACTTC. It translates to CASSLNFGNEQYF.

The V gene is TRBV7-2, the J gene TRBJ1-1; D gene unclear. In germline, CDR1 is SGHTA, CDR2 FQGNSA. The CDR3 length is 13 residues. V was trimmed by 1 base and J by 2 bases, leaving 5 bases between them. CDR3 nucleotides: TGTGCCAGCAGCTTAGGGGCCAACACTGAAGCTTTCTTT. Its translation is CASSLGANTEAFF.

The CDR3 DNA reads TGTGCCACACACTCGGCGGGGGGTGGCACCGGGGAGCTGTTTTTT. Protein: CATHSAGGGTGELFF. The V gene is TRBV10-3, the J gene TRBJ2-2, with 8 bases that match TRBD2. This CDR3 contains 15 residues. Germline CDR1 ENHRY, CDR2 SYGVKD. The ends lost 10 bases at V and 4 bases at J; junction bases unmatched: 11.

The V gene is TRBV2, the J gene TRBJ2-2; 9 nucleotides line up with TRBD2. The CDR3 spans 15 residues. Losses at the gene ends were 3 bases for V and 6 bases for J; bases not matched to a gene: 5. From germline, CDR1 is SNHLY and CDR2 FYNNEI. CDR3 protein: CASSDRTSESGELFF. The DNA of the CDR3 is TGTGCCAGCAGTGACCGGACTAGCGAATCCGGGGAGCTGTTTTTT.

This clone appeared once. V is TRBV7-2 and J is TRBJ1-5, with TRBD1 as a possible D gene (6 bases). The V end lost 6 bases, the J end lost 10 bases, and 22 bases lay between the germline ends. The CDR3 consists of 15 residues. From germline, CDR1 is SGHTA and CDR2 FQGNSA. CDR3 coding DNA: TGTGCCAGCAGTCAGAGCAGGGGTCCCCAGGACCCCCAGCATTTT. This encodes CASSQSRGPQDPQHF.

This chain links TRBV6-6 with TRBJ2-5; the match to TRBD1 covers 9 bases. V lost 6 bases to trimming and J lost 2 bases; unmatched junction nucleotides: 4. The CDR3 is made up of 14 amino acids. CDR1 and CDR2 from the germline V gene are MNHNY and SVGAGI (reference sequence). Here the CDR3 DNA reads TGTGCCAGCAGAGCGGGACAGGGACAAGAGACCCAGTACTTC. The encoded protein is CASRAGQGQETQYF.

This chain joins TRBV28 and TRBJ2-7, with 7 positions matching TRBD2. CDR3 size: 13 residues. J gave up 4 bases and V 4 bases, and 4 bases lay outside the gene matches. CDR1 MDHEN and CDR2 SYDVKM come from the germline V gene. The CDR3 loop is CASSSAGSYEQYF. In DNA form, the CDR3 reads TGTGCCAGCAGTTCAGCGGGGTCGTACGAGCAGTACTTC.

The rearrangement links TRBV5-1 to TRBJ2-1; 11 nucleotides match TRBD2. The germline gives CDR1 SGHRS, CDR2 YFSETQ. V was clipped by 0 bases and J by 12 bases; unmatched bases: 11. The length of the CDR3 is 16 residues. Here the CDR3 DNA reads TGCGCCAGCAGCTTGGCTGCGACTAGCGGGAACTGGGTGCAGTTCTTC. Translated: CASSLAATSGNWVQFF.

The chain is built from TRBV30 and TRBJ1-2; weak D call: TRBD1 (5 bases). CDR3 size: 15 residues. Trimming left V 5 bases short and J 1 base short, with 17 bases between. Germline CDR1 GTSNPN, CDR2 SVGIG (reference sequence). Written as DNA, the CDR3 is TGTGCCTGGGATGAGACGGCAGGGATTAACTATGGCTACACCTTC. Protein product: CAWDETAGINYGYTF.

This sequence joins TRBV5-1 and TRBJ1-2, with TRBD1 matching 8 bases. V lost 0 bases to trimming and J lost 9 bases; unmatched junction nucleotides: 7. The CDR3 is 14 amino acids. Germline loops: CDR1 SGHRS, CDR2 YFSETQ. For the CDR3, the DNA is TGCGCCAGCAGCTTGGCGCAGGGGGCGTCTAGCTACACCTTC. Its protein product is CASSLAQGASSYTF. Full variable domain (remainder filled in from reference TRBV5-1 and TRBJ1-2): KAGVTQTPRYLIKTRGQQVTLSCSPISGHRSVSWYQQTPGQGLQFLFEYFSETQRNKGNFPGRFSGRQFSNSRSEMNVSTLELGDSALYLCASSLAQGASSYTFGSGTRLTVV.

This chain connects TRBV7-2 to TRBJ1-3, with D possibly matching TRBD1 (6 bases). The germline CDR1 and CDR2 sequences are SGHTA and FQGNSA. The germline V and J ends were trimmed by 2 bases and 4 bases, with 9 bases remaining between them. The CDR3 is 14 residues long. This CDR3 reads CASSLWGLGNTIYF. The CDR3, as DNA: TGTGCCAGCAGCTTATGGGGGCTCGGAAACACCATATATTTT.

V gene TRBV19 combines with J gene TRBJ2-5; 8 positions agree with TRBD2. The J call may not be correct, given that the DNA end is closer to TRBJ2-7. This CDR3 comprises 14 residues. Germline V CDR1 and CDR2: LNHDA, SQIVND (reference sequence). The CDR3 spells CASSGGGPDYEQYF. As DNA, the CDR3 is TGTGCCAGTAGCGGCGGGGGGCCCGACTACGAGCAGTACTTC.

The J gene is TRBJ2-5, the V gene TRBV13; D may be TRBD2 (6 bases). This CDR3 contains 16 residues. V lost 5 bases and J lost 5, with 21 bases in between. The germline CDR1 and CDR2 sequences are PRHDT and FYEKMQ (reference sequence). CDR3 residues: CASSPVGQGGRETQYF. In DNA, the CDR3 is TGTGCCAGCAGCCCCGTCGGGCAGGGAGGTAGGGAGACCCAGTACTTC.

This clone was recorded only once. The chain uses TRBV9 and TRBJ2-1; D remains ambiguous. V was pared by 4 bases and J by 0 bases, with 11 bases between. The germline V gene has CDR1 SGDLS and CDR2 YYNGEE. CDR3 size: 15 residues. The CDR3 bases are TGTGCCAGCAGCCTGGTCGCGAGCTCCTACAATGAGCAGTTCTTC. It encodes CASSLVASSYNEQFF.

The sample holds a few counts of this clone. CDR3 in amino acids: CASSPRGEAYEQYF. The CDR3 DNA sequence: TGTGCCAGCAGCCCTCGCGGAGAAGCCTACGAGCAGTACTTC. The chain carries TRBV13 and TRBJ2-7; no firm D call. Trimming removed 5 bases at V and 2 bases at J, with 13 bases between. Looked up from germline, CDR1 is PRHDT and CDR2 is FYEKMQ (reference sequence). This CDR3 region has 14 residues.

This chain uses TRBV19 with TRBJ2-7; 11 bases match TRBD2. V lost 5 bases and J lost 1; bases outside the gene matches: 7. CDR1 is LNHDA and CDR2 is SQIVND in the germline V gene (reference sequence). This CDR3 is built from 16 residues. The CDR3 is CASSLSRTSGSYEQYF. The CDR3 nucleotides read TGTGCCAGTAGTCTTTCACGGACTAGCGGGTCCTACGAGCAGTACTTC.

Written as DNA, the CDR3 is TGTGCCATCAGTGAGTCGGGGACAGGCCTCCATCAGCCCCAGCATTTT. The encoded protein is CAISESGTGLHQPQHF. This chain uses TRBV10-3 with TRBJ1-5, with TRBD1 identical over 8 bases. The CDR3 loop spans 16 amino acids. From germline, CDR1 is ENHRY and CDR2 SYGVKD. The junction had 6 bases not matched to a gene; V was cut back by 0 bases and J by 5 bases.

The rearrangement joins TRBV2 to TRBJ1-4; tentatively, D is TRBD1 (5 bases). Trimming took off 6 bases at V and 1 base at J, with 12 bases between the two ends. The CDR3 consists of 15 residues. CDR1 and CDR2 from the germline V gene are SNHLY and FYNNEI. The CDR3 DNA reads TGTGCCAGCAGCTTGCAAGGACAAACTAATGAAAAACTGTTTTTT. The encoded protein is CASSLQGQTNEKLFF.